One sample yielded the 14 T cell receptor beta chains listed below, sequenced in a study of T cell responses to AZD1222 COVID-19 vaccine. Using immunoSEQ multiplex PCR, the repertoire was profiled, and TCRdb retains in-frame clones only, with some absent. Of around 270,000 clones in the sample, 90% to 95% are singletons; the top ten hold 0.5% to 0.7%. The sequencing here drew on peripheral blood, taken 28 days after the second AZD1222 dose. Receptors originate from an adult who received the AZD1222 COVID-19 vaccine.

V is TRBV7-9 and J is TRBJ1-5; D perhaps matches TRBD1 (5 bases). The CDR3 extends over 14 amino acids. V was cut by 5 bases and J by 3 bases, with 11 bases left in between. CDR1 is SEHNR, CDR2 FQNEAQ, per germline (reference sequence). CDR3 sequence reads: CASSPDTLNQPQHF. The CDR3 region has the DNA TGTGCCAGCAGCCCGGACACACTCAATCAGCCCCAGCATTTT.

J is TRBJ1-3 and V is TRBV4-1; D gene ambiguous. The CDR3 extends over 14 amino acids. Germline-derived CDR1 and CDR2 are MGHRA and YSYEKL. V was shortened by 0 bases and J by 10 bases, with 13 bases between the two germline ends. The CDR3 coding sequence is TGCGCCAGCAGCCAAGAGGGCAGGACGAGTACCATATATTTT. Protein: CASSQEGRTSTIYF.

Only one count was recorded for this clone. The J gene is TRBJ1-4, the V gene TRBV4-2, with 9 positions matching TRBD1. Germline lookup yields CDR1 LGHNA and CDR2 YNFKEQ. The CDR3 is 15 residues long. The V segment lost 3 bases and the J segment 8 bases; nucleotides outside the gene matches: 7. This chain's CDR3 is CASSQSQGAGEKLFF. The CDR3 bases are TGTGCCAGCAGCCAGTCACAGGGGGCAGGGGAAAAACTGTTTTTT.

This clone has a handful of counts. The V gene is TRBV20-1, the J gene TRBJ1-1; D not certain. The V gene's germline CDR1 is DFQATT and CDR2 SNEGSKA (reference sequence). Trimming cost V 6 bases and J 5 bases, with 10 bases left between them. The CDR3 sequence is 11 residues long. The CDR3 region has the DNA TGCAGTGCCGCGTGGCTGACTGAAGCTTTCTTT. Translation gives CSAAWLTEAFF.

This clone has a handful of counts. The chain couples TRBV7-8 to TRBJ1-2, with 7 bases matching TRBD1. Germline-derived CDR1 and CDR2 are SGHVS and FQNEAQ. The CDR3 covers 13 residues. After removal of 5 bases from V and 7 bases from J, the junction contained 7 bases not matched to a gene. Written as DNA, the CDR3 is TGTGCCAGCAGCGCGACAGGGTCTGGTGGCTACACCTTC. It encodes CASSATGSGGYTF.

The chain links TRBV2 to TRBJ2-2, with a tentative D call TRBD1 (6 bases). Germline lookup yields CDR1 SNHLY and CDR2 FYNNEI. The CDR3 is 15 amino acids. V gave up 1 base and J gave up 1 base, with 7 bases separating them. CDR3 nucleotide sequence: TGTGCCAGCAGTGAAGGCAGGGGGAACACCGGGGAGCTGTTTTTT. The encoded protein is CASSEGRGNTGELFF.

The chain uses TRBV25-1 and TRBJ2-7; D remains ambiguous. The length of the CDR3 is 11 residues. Trimming took off 4 bases at V and 5 bases at J, with 6 bases between the two ends. In germline, CDR1 is MGHDK, CDR2 SYGVNS. The CDR3, as DNA: TGTGCCAGCAGTGGACTTGACGAGCAGTACTTC. This sequence encodes CASSGLDEQYF.

This clone was observed a handful of times. The V gene is TRBV7-2, the J gene TRBJ1-4, with D maybe TRBD1 (6 bases). Trimming left V 2 bases short and J 8 bases short, with 18 bases between. The length of the CDR3 is 16 residues. In germline, CDR1 is SGHTA, CDR2 FQGNSA. DNA for the CDR3: TGTGCCAGCAGCTTAAGAGGACCAGGGGAAAGGGAAAAACTGTTTTTT. It encodes CASSLRGPGEREKLFF.

This clone was detected a few times. The CDR3 sequence: CATSPRGVGTEAFF. The CDR3 DNA reads as TGTGCCACCAGCCCTAGGGGGGTTGGGACTGAAGCTTTCTTT. The V call is TRBV15, the J call TRBJ1-1; maybe TRBD1 (6 bases). V lost 5 bases to trimming and J lost 5 bases, with 15 bases between them. The CDR3 extends over 14 amino acids. Per germline, CDR1 LNHNV and CDR2 YYDKDF (reference sequence).

The chain has TRBV5-1 and TRBJ2-3, with D uncertain. CDR3 size: 16 residues. The germline V gene has CDR1 SGHRS and CDR2 YFSETQ. V gave up 0 bases and J gave up 2 bases, with 13 bases separating them. The CDR3 sequence: CASSLGQGGYTDTQYF. The CDR3 DNA reads as TGCGCCAGCAGCTTGGGGCAAGGCGGATACACAGATACGCAGTATTTT.

The chain is built from TRBV28 and TRBJ2-7, with D perhaps TRBD1 (6 bases). V gave up 4 bases and J gave up 5 bases, with 18 bases separating them. CDR1 MDHEN and CDR2 SYDVKM come from the germline V gene. This CDR3 spans 15 amino acids. CDR3 in amino acids: CASSSLRTVPDEQYF. DNA for the CDR3: TGTGCCAGCAGTTCCCTCCGGACAGTTCCGGACGAGCAGTACTTC.

The chain uses TRBV28 and TRBJ1-5, with D possibly being TRBD1 (5 bases). The CDR3 runs 17 residues. Germline V gene lookup returns CDR1 MDHEN and CDR2 SYDVKM. Trimming pared 1 base from V and 5 bases from J, leaving 18 bases between. Here the CDR3 reads CASSLFPRQRVDQPQHF. DNA of the CDR3: TGTGCCAGCAGTTTATTTCCCCGACAGAGAGTAGATCAGCCCCAGCATTTT.

V gene TRBV2 combines with J gene TRBJ1-3; D gene unclear. V shed 6 bases and J shed 7 bases, with 10 bases lying between them. The CDR3 totals 12 residues. Germline CDR1 and CDR2: SNHLY and FYNNEI. This CDR3 reads CASRTFRNTIYF. The CDR3 DNA follows: TGTGCCAGCAGGACCTTTCGGAACACCATATATTTT.

V and J are TRBV6-1 and TRBJ1-2; D is unresolved. CDR1 and CDR2 (germline): MNHNS, SASEGT. V dropped 3 bases and J dropped 4 bases, with 12 bases sitting between them. CDR3 length: 14 residues. The CDR3 DNA follows: TGTGCCAGCAGTGATCTAGGACGGACCTATGGCTACACCTTC. Its protein product is CASSDLGRTYGYTF.